This paragraph reports one TCR beta chain. Its antigen remains undetermined. Base qualities are missing; no much larger clone stands one base away. The data originate from a study of cytomegalovirus exposure and HLA in healthy donors (dated by TCRdb to 2016 to 2017). For the study in its entirety: According to an earlier analysis of 587 of the donors, about 180 million T cells yielded 120 million or so unique TCR beta sequences and 276 Gb of sequence data. An early release covering some 640 HLA-typed donors comprised roughly 300 gigabases of sequencing data and tens of millions of unique TCR sequences. Among the roughly 400 genotyped donors, approximately 76% belonged to the genetic ancestry cluster associated with self-reported Caucasian donors. The study was designed to test whether signatures of past pathogen exposure could be identified by cataloging public T cell receptors. The study profiled the T cell repertoires of hundreds of subjects by immunosequencing and related them to cytomegalovirus serostatus. In addition to the first cohort of 666 subjects, a separate validation cohort of about 120 different subjects was used. To predict cytomegalovirus infection status, the study brought together high-throughput TCR immunosequencing, statistical association of individual TCRs with disease status, and machine learning. A later analysis re-examined previously published TCR beta repertoires from 610 or so donors and added high-resolution HLA genotyping to investigate patterns of TCR occurrence. Rather than using new phenotypic data, the later analysis identified candidate immune exposures from TCR beta sequences and from how often those sequences occurred across donors. To decide whether each TCR beta V gene segment behaved as functional or pseudogenic, an earlier analysis of approximately 600 of the donors relied on high-throughput TCR beta sequencing. Donor age, sex, ethnicity and CMV serostatus were compiled together with the repertoire data. Genome-wide SNP genotypes for about 60% of the 666 donors were used in a later genetic analysis, which treated that subset as a discovery cohort. Every discovery cohort repertoire had been produced on one sequencing platform. Both class I and class II loci were covered by HLA typing, at four-digit resolution. Typing coverage varied by locus: about 620-630 donors for A, B, C, DRB1 and DQB1; approximately 520 for DQA1; approximately 610 for DPA1; roughly 450 for DPB1. Roughly 5 DR-DQ haplotypes were handled as single units for association and clustering, since linkage in the cohort was strong. Across about 370 genotyped donors of the cohort, an average of roughly 250,000 unique TCR beta nucleotide sequences per donor were sequenced, and roughly 20% of those sequences were non-productive. Study-level results and caveats: Because the 87-base-pair reads could not distinguish some IMGT-functional V segments, including TRBV6-2 and TRBV6-3, those segments were excluded. Because some donors lacked HLA typing at each locus, the association tests relied only on the typed subset. In vitro tests confirmed that three of the cytomegalovirus-associated TCR beta chains recognize cytomegalovirus antigens. For the cohort, immune exposure information was limited to CMV serostatus. Correlated functional status among segregating V segments might be attributable to linkage disequilibrium, but an unknown experimental factor could not be ruled out. Roughly uniform sequencing depth across donors was assumed in presence/absence analyses, although this assumption may not hold. Several of the top co-occurrence clusters appeared to be linked to parvovirus B19, influenza, CMV and Epstein-Barr virus, according to a later analysis. In both the original and validation cohorts, the classifier was reported to diagnose cytomegalovirus status with high specificity and sensitivity. In a later analysis, HLA-associated TCR beta chains were found to be more clonally expanded and to have lower generation probabilities than equally common non-associated chains. A cluster of highly shared sequence variants was judged likely to be a technical artifact of the sequencing pipeline. Most CMV-associated TCR beta chains appeared to be HLA-restricted in a later analysis, and the HLA associations seemed to be driven largely by CMV exposure. Assigning TCR associations to individual alleles was difficult when HLA alleles, especially DR and DQ, strongly co-occurred. A further reported finding was that TCR beta sequences accurately predicted the HLA-A and HLA-B alleles for most subjects in the first cohort. V-gene and J-gene trimming of TCR beta chains was associated with a missense DCLRE1C variant in a later genetic analysis, and the association was replicated in an independent cohort. The earlier analysis of some 560 of the donors excluded seventeen rarely observed V segments, including chromosome 9 orphons, because counts were too low. In an earlier analysis of approximately 590 of the donors, most TCR beta V segments appeared in productive rearrangements about 87% or about 30% of the time, broadly matching IMGT annotations. While some public TCRs were present in many individuals, most TCR sequences turned up only very rarely across donors. The cohort was sequenced for TCR beta chains only, and without alpha or paired-chain data the features that could be detected were limited. A later genetic analysis reported fewer N-insertions in productive TCRs among donors in an Asian-associated ancestry cluster than the roughly 720-donor mean. In the study, approximately 150 TCR beta chains were listed as associated with cytomegalovirus. According to a later analysis, TCR association rates differed among HLA loci, with DRB1 alleles showing the most associated TCRs and HLA-C alleles showing the fewest. At a false discovery rate of 0.05, a later analysis linked some 18,000 TCR beta sequences to specific HLA alleles. According to the authors, the approach could potentially be generalized to other disease states and immunological phenotypes.

The cohort consisted of 600 to 700 healthy bone marrow donors. Cohort members were all nominally healthy when sampled, although unrecorded immune exposures were likely present. The donor tested CMV seropositive and was one of the 289 seropositive cohort members. A peripheral blood sample was collected from each donor, and TCR beta sequencing was performed on peripheral blood mononuclear cells. Genomic DNA was extracted from the blood cell samples with the Qiagen DNeasy Blood Extraction Kit. Compared with germline, V lacks 2 bases and J lacks 3 bases; bases without a gene match: 4. The CDR3 covers 14 residues, taking in both the cysteine and the phenylalanine. The CDR3 DNA has 42 bases and is translated from base 1. Sequences LNHDA (CDR1) and SQIVND (CDR2) are obtained from the germline V gene (reference sequence). Receptors were amplified or captured by the immunoSEQ multiplex PCR assay. For the multiplex PCR, a mixture combining 60 forward primers for TCR Vbeta segments and 13 reverse primers for TCR Jbeta segments was used. A multiplex PCR assay on genomic DNA amplified the CDR3 region of rearranged TCR beta genes. Amplified TCR beta libraries were sequenced as 87-base-pair reads on the Illumina HiSeq System. Concerning the study's data processing: Across the roughly 640 repertoires, a later analysis counted some 81 million unique TCR beta chains, around 11 million of which were shared by at least two donors. To remove PCR and sequencing errors, raw reads were error-corrected and collapsed into unique sequences using a nearest-neighbor algorithm that merged closely related sequences. To assign V, D and J gene segments, CDR3 sequences were aligned to IMGT reference sequences. Each retained sequence needed at least a six-nucleotide match to both a V gene segment and a J gene segment. A rearrangement counted as productive if the CDR3 had no stop codons and remained in frame with V and J, and every other rearrangement counted as non-productive. CDR3 was defined by IMGT convention, running from the second conserved V-encoded cysteine to the conserved J-encoded phenylalanine. Sequences without an unambiguous match to a single V gene segment were excluded from the earlier analysis of 587 of the donors. In an earlier analysis of several hundred of the donors, V segments were called functional above 56.7% productive rearrangements and were called segregating when the between-donor standard deviation exceeded 5%. A statistical classification framework was built for diagnosing cytomegalovirus status from the catalog of TCR beta chain sequences. In a later analysis, TCR nucleotide sequences were compared against IMGT/GENE-DB human TR gene sequences so that V and J genes could be assigned. A later analysis assigned CDR3 sequences and most-parsimonious VDJ recombination scenarios with the TCRdist pipeline. In a later analysis, every TCR beta chain was defined by the combination of its CDR3 amino acid sequence and its V-gene family, and reads without a unique V-gene family were dropped. As a way to deal with suspected cross-contamination and a sequencing artifact, a later analysis dropped nearly 600 nucleotide sequences that were highly shared and had low generation probability. In a later analysis, a clonal expansion index for each public chain was calculated from normalized within-repertoire ranks of inferred template counts. In a later analysis, generation probabilities were computed using a VDJ recombination model fitted to out-of-frame rearrangements, and the results were checked against IGoR. In a later analysis, hypergeometric tests were used to score TCR-TCR, TCR-HLA and TCR-CMV co-occurrence, with a repertoire-size bias correction applied to TCR pairs. In a later analysis, false discovery rates were estimated by permuting HLA or CMV assignments 20 times. In a later analysis, co-occurring TCRs were grouped using DBSCAN, with TCRdist sequence similarity added in when clustering inside HLA-allele-positive subsets. For co-occurrence clustering, repertoires with fewer than 30,000 or more than 120,000 public chains were excluded, along with roughly 5 repertoires with anomalous nucleotide sharing. TCRdb obtained this table from immuneACCESS and retained in-frame rearrangements with V and J assigned. These tables miss some clones; where compared with another copy, unresolved V genes account for less than half of the shortfall, and the remainder is unexplained. The DNA was the basis for D and trimming; V, J and clone size are from that table. For this sample there are some 200,000 clones; roughly 9.5% appear just once. The top ten hold less than 1.5% of the sample.

The rearranged chain carries TRBV19 and TRBJ2-7; 7 nucleotides in the junction match TRBD2. The sequence came from a woman aged 25-40 years in good health and CMV-seropositive. Sequencing input: PBMCs. In nucleotides, the sequence is TGTGCCAGTAGTATAAGGAGCGGGATCTACGAGCAGTACTTC. Its amino acids are CASSIRSGIYEQYF.